Described below is a single T cell receptor beta chain sequence and its context. Here immunoSEQ multiplex PCR was the method, and the copy in TCRdb shows in-frame clones only, minus some. The sample contains some 150,000 clones, approximately 94% of which appear only once. This sample is drawn from a study of T cell responses to AZD1222 COVID-19 vaccine. Germline lookup yields CDR1 SEHNR and CDR2 FQNEAQ (reference sequence). There are 17 residues in the CDR3. V was trimmed by 5 bases and J by 0 bases, leaving 17 bases between them. Material: peripheral blood, obtained on day 0 of AZD1222 vaccination. The TCR was taken from an adult in good health. This sequence joins TRBV7-9 and TRBJ2-1; D is possibly TRBD1 (5 bases). CDR3 bases: TGTGCCAGCAGCGATACTCTATCGACAGACTCCTACAATGAGCAGTTCTTC. It is translated as CASSDTLSTDSYNEQFF.